This T cell receptor (beta chain) was found in a study of blood T cell repertoires in COVID-19. The wider study: Some COVID-19 samples were acute and others convalescent; all came from the United States, Italy and Spain. Sample material is recorded as cDNA or gDNA derived from T cells, B-cell-depleted T cells, or PBMCs.

The length of the CDR3 is 14 residues. V shed 7 bases, J shed 7 bases, and the junction held 8 bases outside the gene matches. Germline CDR1 is MNHEY and CDR2 is SVGAGI. Source study methods: Quantification of nucleated cells was approximated via reference gene primer amplification. Only in-frame clones appear in the TCRdb table, and some are missing; sequencing was by immunoSEQ multiplex PCR. V, J and clone size are those of that table, while D and trimming were read from the DNA. The sample lists around 120,000 clones; around 64% were seen once. The V gene is TRBV6-5, the J gene TRBJ1-2, with TRBD1 identical over 11 bases. This clonotype originated in a human donor with acute or convalescent COVID-19. The donor label of this sample is uncertain. Sequenced: peripheral blood. CDR3 sequence: CASMTGQGAFGYTF. DNA for the CDR3: TGTGCCAGCATGACCGGACAGGGGGCGTTTGGCTACACCTTC.